This TCR beta chain stems from a study of blood T cell repertoires in COVID-19. The wider study: The study drew acute and convalescent COVID-19 samples from the United States, Italy and Spain.

The junction had 12 bases not matched to a gene; V was cut back by 9 bases and J by 4 bases. Germline values: CDR1 MDHEN, CDR2 SYDVKM. The length of the CDR3 is 14 residues. Repertoires were generated with immunoSEQ multiplex PCR, while TCRdb's copy carries only in-frame clones and drops some. The repertoire holds more than 400,000 clones, 80% to 90% seen once, with 3% to 3.5% in the top ten. Specimen: peripheral blood. This chain links TRBV28 with TRBJ2-7; TRBD2 matches 7 bases. This receptor was obtained from a human donor in a cohort sampled during active COVID-19. CDR3 residues: CASLPRRGRYEQYF. In nucleotides, the CDR3 is TGTGCCAGTCTGCCCCGGCGGGGGAGATACGAGCAGTACTTC.